This T cell receptor beta chain was recovered during a study of T cells in Graves' hyperthyroidism and ophthalmopathy (dated 2019 in TCRdb). Looking at the study overall: Peripheral blood samples were taken at the time of initial diagnosis, prior to any treatment. Prospective prediction of ophthalmopathy was tested in an independent validation cohort of some 19 hyperthyroidism patients and 17 patients who later progressed to ophthalmopathy. The 95 to 100 discovery patients were randomly split 7:3 into training and test sets. A discovery cohort of around 100 patients, roughly 40 with Graves' ophthalmopathy and approximately 60 with stable Graves' hyperthyroidism, was used to find distinguishing TCR V-J signatures. Following sampling, methimazole starting at 30 mg daily was given to hyperthyroidism patients, and high-dose intravenous methylprednisolone was given to ophthalmopathy patients. The paper reports TCR Vbeta CDR3 sequencing of over 120 peripheral blood samples: under 45 ophthalmopathy, over 70 hyperthyroidism and around 17 progressor patients. In addition, the study compared T-cell repertoires in thyroid tissue and in blood from five to seven Graves' hyperthyroidism patients. Summary of the overall study and its limitations: Sample size was not statistically predetermined, and investigators were not blinded to group allocation. Most expanded thyroid clonotypes (frequency above 0.001) were also detected in blood, suggesting blood repertoires may reflect thyroid immune responses. In validation, the model predicted progression to ophthalmopathy a median of approximately 6.3 months before onset, with 70% to 71% sensitivity and roughly 73% specificity. A model built on a 13 V-J signature distinguished ophthalmopathy from stable hyperthyroidism, reaching roughly 88% sensitivity and under 84% specificity in cross-validation and 80%/75% in testing.

Amplification of TCR beta CDR3 regions was carried out from RNA transcripts. For the first round of RT-PCR on the TCR CDR3, the HTBI primer set was used together with the Qiagen OneStep RT-PCR kit. A second multiplex PCR round built the libraries, followed by size selection and purification. Sequencing of the libraries was done on an Illumina HiSeq2000 using paired-end 100 bp reads. Concerning the study's data processing: SOAPnuke was used to process the raw data, removing reads that contained adapters or uncalled bases, had a mean Phred below 15, or lacked an exact match to the constant primer or identifier. High-quality paired reads were merged with COPE v1.2.5, and unique nucleotide sequences were defined as clonotypes. MiTCR v1.1 was used to align clonotypes to the IMGT TRBV, TRBD and TRBJ reference segments. The analysis included only V-J combinations with a frequency above 0.0001, which together covered around 99% of the repertoires. The TCS score was defined as the ratio of F50 (clonal expansion) to E x V (chaos), calculated using BLOSUM62-based TCRdist between CDR3 peptides within each V-J. Welch's t-statistics and random forest reduced roughly 500 V-J features to some 14, which were used in a naive Bayes classifier (R e1071). The public sequencing data were trimmed at Q25 with fastp and processed into clonotypes with MiXCR by TCRdb, which kept only in-frame beta chains. One record per CDR3 amino acid sequence lists the most common genes and DNA. TCRdb, not the authors, supplied the V and J calls. The sample table contains 650,000 to 700,000 distinct CDR3 sequences; only one count was recorded for roughly 17% of them. Together, the top ten hold 15% to 19% of the sample.

Graves' hyperthyroidism was defined as stable when no progression to ophthalmopathy occurred over 18 months of follow-up. Hyperthyroidism patients were newly diagnosed, had a disease duration of under 2 months, and were aged 18 to 65 years. The study excluded patients with uncontrolled infections, other autoimmune diseases, pregnancy or lactation. Clinical symptoms, serum thyroxine and TRAb, thyroid ultrasound, and orbital computed tomography formed the basis for the diagnoses. Ficoll-Paque density gradient centrifugation was used to isolate PBMCs from around 9.1 ml of fresh peripheral blood. Total RNA was extracted with Trizol reagent, and quality was checked on an Agilent 2100 Bioanalyzer. The table lists this clonotype with many counts. No antigen is known for it. No quality values exist for individual bases; no much larger clone is one base distant. The sequence derives from a man aged 50-60 years with Graves' hyperthyroidism. What was sequenced was blood.

The sequence in DNA is TGTGCCATCAGTGAGCCCGAGAGGGGTAGCACTGAAGCTTTCTTT. This translates into CAISEPERGSTEAFF. This receptor chain uses TRBV10-3 and TRBJ1-1; matching of 5 bases hints at TRBD1 as the D gene. CDR3 length: 15 amino acids, cysteine to phenylalanine. The retained sequence is limited to the CDR3, 45 bases, with the frame set at the first base. Trimming removed 2 bases from V and 4 bases from J, leaving 14 bases between the germline ends. CDR1 and CDR2 are read off the germline V gene as ENHRY and SYGVKD.